The sequence of this T cell receptor (beta chain) was determined in a study of blood T cell repertoires in COVID-19. This clone has just one count. Germline values: CDR1 PRHDT, CDR2 FYEKMQ (reference sequence). There are 17 residues in the CDR3. After removal of 5 bases from V and 4 bases from J, the junction contained 12 bases not matched to a gene. Original methodology: Amplified reference gene primers provided the basis for estimating nucleated cell counts. This table comes from immunoSEQ multiplex PCR, and its TCRdb copy is limited to in-frame clones, with some not included. Clonal size and the V and J genes are those of that table, whereas D and trimming came from the DNA. The sample includes 130,000 to 150,000 clones, less than 85% of them seen just once.

The clonotype originates from a human donor in a cohort sampled during active COVID-19. The sequenced material came from peripheral blood. The chain uses TRBV13 and TRBJ2-3, with 10 bases that match TRBD2. CDR3 DNA: TGTGCCAGCAGCCCAACCGCTGAGCGGGGGGGTGCAGATACGCAGTATTTT. It translates to CASSPTAERGGADTQYF.